A single sample gave rise to the 20 T cell receptor beta chains below, sequenced in a study of CXCR3 chemokines and chemotherapy response in bladder cancer. TCRdb re-called the PCR reads through MiXCR, storing one row per CDR3 protein. This table has 1,500 or so distinct CDR3 sequences, approximately 22% appearing once. The biological material was taken from a patient whose treatment included neoadjuvant chemotherapy. These receptor sequences come from a human donor with bladder cancer that did not respond to neoadjuvant chemotherapy.

This clonotype was observed a few times. This probably arose from a read error, given a far larger clone one base away. The rearrangement uses TRBV6-5 and TRBJ1-5, with TRBD1 matching 10 bases. This CDR3 region has 13 residues. Germline V CDR1 and CDR2: MNHEY, SVGAGI. V lost 5 bases to trimming and J lost 5 bases; unmatched junction nucleotides: 0. The CDR3: CASSGTGDQPQHF. DNA for the CDR3: TGTGCCAGCAGTGGGACAGGGGATCAGCCCCAGCATTTT.

This clonotype is classed as large (0.1 to 1%). The rearrangement links TRBV28 to TRBJ2-2, with 7 bases that match TRBD2. This CDR3 contains 15 residues. Germline V gene data show CDR1 as MDHEN and CDR2 as SYDVKM. The V gene end was trimmed by 1 base and the J gene end by 5 bases; junction bases not matched to a gene: 4. The CDR3 is CASSLYLAATGELFF. CDR3 nucleotide sequence: TGTGCCAGCAGTTTATACCTAGCGGCTACCGGGGAGCTGTTTTTT.

The V call is TRBV10-3, the J call TRBJ2-5; 10 positions match TRBD2. CDR1 is ENHRY and CDR2 is SYGVKD in the germline V gene. The CDR3 is made up of 17 amino acids. V lost 6 bases and J lost 1; bases outside the gene matches: 11. The chain's CDR3 is CAISRGPGLARQETQYF. CDR3 in DNA: TGTGCCATCAGCCGGGGACCGGGACTAGCGCGCCAAGAGACCCAGTACTTC.

This clonotype rates as medium-sized. The V call is TRBV28, the J call TRBJ1-1, with 8 bases aligning to TRBD1. CDR1 is MDHEN, CDR2 SYDVKM, per germline. J gave up 6 bases and V 2 bases, and 11 bases lay outside the gene matches. There are 16 residues in the CDR3. Here the CDR3 DNA reads TGTGCCAGCAGTTTAATGGGCAGGGGGCGCTCCCCTGAAGCTTTCTTT. It is translated as CASSLMGRGRSPEAFF.

By sample share, this clonotype is medium-sized (0.01 to 0.1%). The chain uses TRBV6-6 and TRBJ2-5; TRBD2 agrees at 14 bases. J gave up 4 bases and V 2 bases, and 9 bases lay outside the gene matches. The germline gives CDR1 MNHNY, CDR2 SVGAGI (reference sequence). The CDR3 covers 18 residues. The CDR3 is CASSYVSTSGGGGETQYF. The CDR3 DNA follows: TGTGCCAGCAGTTACGTGTCGACTAGCGGGGGGGGCGGAGAGACCCAGTACTTC.

This clonotype has at least ten counts. This rearrangement joins TRBV30 to TRBJ2-2, with a tentative D call TRBD1 (6 bases). V was shortened by 1 base and J by 2 bases, with 17 bases between the two germline ends. Germline lookup yields CDR1 GTSNPN and CDR2 SVGIG (reference sequence). The CDR3 has 17 residues. The CDR3 DNA reads TGTGCCTGGAGTGCTGGGACACCAAGAATAAACACCGGGGAGCTGTTTTTT. It specifies CAWSAGTPRINTGELFF.

This clonotype was detected ten times or more. The V gene is TRBV12-3 or TRBV12-4, the J gene TRBJ1-4; 8 bases are a match to TRBD1. J lost 7 bases, V lost 6 bases, and 13 bases had no gene match. The CDR3 is 16 amino acids. The CDR3 region has the DNA TGTGCCAGCAGCCCGTCTCCTGGACAGGGAATTGAAAAACTGTTTTTT. It translates to CASSPSPGQGIEKLFF.

By share of the sample, this clonotype is medium-sized. The V call is TRBV18, the J call TRBJ2-1; the match to TRBD1 covers 7 bases. The germline V gene has CDR1 KGHSH and CDR2 LQKENI. CDR3 length equals 18 residues. Trimming at V came to 0 bases and at J to 0 bases, leaving 8 bases not matched to a gene. The CDR3 protein is CASSPPNRGLGSYNEQFF. The CDR3 DNA reads TGTGCCAGCTCACCACCGAACAGGGGTTTAGGCTCCTACAATGAGCAGTTCTTC.

This clonotype was recorded at least ten times. The V call is TRBV6-5, the J call TRBJ2-7; D gene unclear. Germline CDR1 reads MNHEY; CDR2 reads SVGAGI. V was trimmed by 0 bases and J by 1 base, leaving 13 bases between them. The CDR3 spans 16 residues. The DNA for the CDR3 is TGTGCCAGCAGTTACTCGCGAGCAGGAAATTCCTACGAGCAGTACTTC. This codes for CASSYSRAGNSYEQYF.

The table lists this clonotype with many counts. V usage is TRBV12-3 or TRBV12-4 and J usage is TRBJ2-1; D not certain. The V and J ends lost 4 bases and 2 bases respectively, with 0 bases between them. CDR3 length: 11 amino acids. In nucleotides, the CDR3 is TGTGCCAGCAGTTCCTACAATGAGCAGTTCTTC. Translated: CASSSYNEQFF.

The sample holds a few counts of this clonotype. The chain is built from TRBV9 and TRBJ2-2; maybe TRBD1 (5 bases). There are 16 residues in the CDR3. The germline V gene encodes CDR1 SGDLS and CDR2 YYNGEE. Trimming stripped 4 bases from V and 4 bases from J, with 17 bases between. CDR3 amino acids: CASSTPRGALTGELFF. In DNA form, the CDR3 reads TGTGCCAGCAGCACCCCACGTGGGGCCCTCACCGGGGAGCTGTTTTTT.

Note on this clonotype: This likely came from a read error, as a far larger clone is one base away. This chain connects TRBV6-5 to TRBJ1-6; D might be TRBD1 (6 bases). V lost 5 bases, J lost 7 bases, and 9 bases lay in between. Looked up from germline, CDR1 is MNHEY and CDR2 is SVGAGI. There are 13 residues in the CDR3. The CDR3 protein is CASSGGANSPLHF. CDR3 nucleotides: TGTGCCAGCAGTGGGGGGGCGAATTCACCCCTCCACTTT.

This clonotype is categorized as large (0.1 to 1%). This rearrangement joins TRBV6-1 to TRBJ1-5; D unresolved. Between the trimmed V and J ends, which lost 1 base and 6 bases, there was a span of 7 bases. The germline V gene encodes CDR1 MNHNS and CDR2 SASEGT. This CDR3 spans 13 amino acids. CDR3 sequence (DNA): TGTGCCAGCAGTGAAGAAGCTCGTCAGCCCCAGCATTTT. Translating it yields CASSEEARQPQHF.

Ten or more counts support this clonotype. The V gene is TRBV12-3 or TRBV12-4, the J gene TRBJ2-1, with 16 bases fitting TRBD2. There are 16 residues in the CDR3. V shed 6 bases, J shed 5 bases, and the junction held 4 bases outside the gene matches. The CDR3 nucleotides read TGTGCCAGCAGCCAGGGACTAGCGGGGGGGGACAATGAGCAGTTCTTC. Amino acid sequence: CASSQGLAGGDNEQFF.

This clonotype came up many times. The chain couples TRBV12-3 or TRBV12-4 to TRBJ2-2; either TRBD1 or TRBD2 may supply D (5 bases each). Trimming took 3 bases from V and 0 from J, leaving 8 bases between them. The CDR3 loop spans 15 amino acids. The CDR3 DNA follows: TGTGCCAGCAGTTTGGGACGATCGAACACCGGGGAGCTGTTTTTT. Its protein is CASSLGRSNTGELFF.

In its sample, this clonotype is medium-sized. V usage is TRBV19 and J usage is TRBJ1-5; perhaps TRBD1 as D (6 bases). This CDR3 contains 15 residues. V lost 7 bases, J lost 5 bases, and 18 bases lay in between. The germline V gene has CDR1 LNHDA and CDR2 SQIVND (reference sequence). The CDR3 nucleotides read TGTGCCAGTACCATGGGTGGGGGCCGGGATCAGCCCCAGCATTTT. This gives the protein CASTMGGGRDQPQHF.

Worth noting for this clonotype: This likely came from a read error, as a far larger clone is one base away. The chain recombines TRBV6-2 or TRBV6-3 with TRBJ2-4; D is undetermined. This CDR3 contains 16 residues. CDR1 and CDR2 (germline): MNHEY, SVGEGT. Trimming left V 2 bases short and J 13 bases short, with 24 bases between. The CDR3 loop reads CASSYTPAPSYNEQYF. The CDR3 nucleotides are TGTGCCAGCAGTTACACCCCGGCACCCTCCTACAATGAGCAGTACTTC.

This clonotype has a count of ten or more. The chain has TRBV27 and TRBJ2-1; 8 bases map to TRBD2. V lost 6 bases to trimming and J lost 2 bases; unmatched junction nucleotides: 6. CDR1 is MNHEY and CDR2 is SMNVEV in the germline V gene (reference sequence). CDR3 length: 15 amino acids. The CDR3 spells CASSPGGGPYNEQFF. In nucleotides, the CDR3 is TGTGCCAGCAGCCCGGGCGGGGGGCCCTACAATGAGCAGTTCTTC.

Within the sample, this clonotype is medium-sized (0.01 to 0.1%). The chain employs TRBV6-6 and TRBJ1-6; maybe TRBD1 (6 bases). Germline assignment: CDR1 MNHNY and CDR2 SVGAGI (reference sequence). The V gene lost 6 bases and the J gene lost 12 bases, with 15 bases spanning the gap. CDR3 length: 13 amino acids. CDR3 sequence: CASRTAGGGPLHF. CDR3 sequence (DNA): TGTGCCAGCAGGACCGCCGGGGGCGGACCCCTCCACTTT.

The sample holds a few counts of this clonotype. The rearrangement uses TRBV28 and TRBJ2-7; unclear D gene. CDR1 is MDHEN, CDR2 SYDVKM, per germline. The length of the CDR3 is 14 residues. V was shortened by 5 bases and J by 0 bases, with 11 bases between the two germline ends. The DNA for the CDR3 is TGTGCCAGCAGTAAAAGGACGGTCTCCTACGAGCAGTACTTC. Its translation: CASSKRTVSYEQYF. The variable domain in full, with the rest retrieved from reference TRBV28 and TRBJ2-7, is DVKVTQSSRYLVKRTGEKVFLECVQDMDHENMFWYRQDPGLGLRLIYFSYDVKMKEKGDIPEGYSVSREKKERFSLILESASTNQTSMYLCASSKRTVSYEQYFGPGTRLTVT.